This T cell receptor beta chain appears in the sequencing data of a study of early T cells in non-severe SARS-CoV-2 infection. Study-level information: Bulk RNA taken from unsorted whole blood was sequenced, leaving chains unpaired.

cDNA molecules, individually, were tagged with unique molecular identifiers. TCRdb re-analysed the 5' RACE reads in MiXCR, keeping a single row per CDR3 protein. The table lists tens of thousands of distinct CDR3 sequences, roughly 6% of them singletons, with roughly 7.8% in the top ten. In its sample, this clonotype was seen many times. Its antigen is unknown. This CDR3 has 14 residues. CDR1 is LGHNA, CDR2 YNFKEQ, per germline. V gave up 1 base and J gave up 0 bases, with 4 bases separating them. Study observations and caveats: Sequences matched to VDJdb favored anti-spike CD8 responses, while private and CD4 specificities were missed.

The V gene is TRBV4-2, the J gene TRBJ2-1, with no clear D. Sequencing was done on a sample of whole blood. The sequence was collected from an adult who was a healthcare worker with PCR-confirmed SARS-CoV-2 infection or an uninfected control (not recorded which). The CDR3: CASSQALSYNEQFF. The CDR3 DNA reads TGTGCCAGCAGCCAAGCCCTCTCCTACAATGAGCAGTTCTTC.